The clone carrying this TCR beta chain was detected only a few times. Its matching antigen is unknown. The data stem from a study of T-cell memory formation after mild COVID-19. Whole-study results and caveats: The CD4+ clones that contracted clustered mainly within CM and EM, and the CD8+ clones concentrated in EMRA.

Using constant-segment primers, 5'RACE produced TCR alpha and TCR beta cDNA libraries carrying sample barcodes and UMIs. One entry per CDR3 protein, called by TCRdb with MiXCR from the 5' RACE reads. The repertoire holds 340,000 or so distinct CDR3 sequences, with 10% to 15% as singletons. The TCR was taken from a man aged 18 to 35 who had mild COVID-19 (a few samples of this study predate the infection). Cell type and time point are not known. Sample: PBMCs or a T cell subset sorted from them (not recorded which).

CDR3 coding DNA: TGCGCCAGCAGCCCCGCGGGAAGGGGGCAGGGGGAGACCCAGTACTTC. This codes for CASSPAGRGQGETQYF. This chain links TRBV5-1 with TRBJ2-5; a possible D gene is TRBD1 (7 bases). V lost 4 bases and J lost 5, with 21 bases in between. Germline CDR1 SGHRS, CDR2 YFSETQ. The CDR3 runs to 16 residues.